Below, 10 T cell receptor beta chains from the same sample are listed, as sequenced in a study of cytomegalovirus exposure and HLA in healthy donors. The PCR employed 60 Vbeta primers together with 13 Jbeta primers. Some clones are missing from TCRdb's copy, which holds only in-frame ones; the method was immunoSEQ multiplex PCR. In the table there are about 150,000 clones, around 65% of which are singletons. The specimen sequenced was PBMCs. The receptors were sampled from a woman aged 30 to 39 in good health and CMV-seropositive.

The chain carries TRBV6-1 and TRBJ1-3, with 8 nucleotides matching TRBD1. Germline V gene data show CDR1 as MNHNS and CDR2 as SASEGT. The trim removed 2 bases at V and 0 bases at J, leaving 3 bases unmatched. The CDR3 is made up of 16 amino acids. The DNA of the CDR3 is TGTGCCAGCAGTGAATTGGACAGGGTCTCTGGAAACACCATATATTTT. Its translation is CASSELDRVSGNTIYF.

The genes are TRBV9 and TRBJ2-3, with 8 bases identical to TRBD2. The CDR3 extends over 16 amino acids. Germline CDR1 reads SGDLS; CDR2 reads YYNGEE. Trimming took 4 bases from V and 3 from J; bases not matched to a gene: 10. CDR3 residues: CASSLHPGGMTDTQYF. In DNA, the CDR3 is TGTGCCAGCAGCCTCCACCCGGGGGGGATGACAGATACGCAGTATTTT.

The chain couples TRBV27 to TRBJ1-1; TRBD1 agrees at 11 bases. CDR1 is MNHEY and CDR2 is SMNVEV in the germline V gene (reference sequence). J gave up 6 bases and V 8 bases, and 8 bases lay outside the gene matches. The CDR3 sequence is 14 residues long. The CDR3 nucleotides are TGTGCCAGCCTTAAGGACAGGGGGCGTTCTGAAGCTTTCTTT. Translated, it gives CASLKDRGRSEAFF.

The chain employs TRBV29-1 and TRBJ2-5; 7 nucleotides align to TRBD1. The DNA end is more similar to TRBJ2-7, so the J call may be wrong. Germline loops: CDR1 SQVTM, CDR2 ANQGSEA. The CDR3 consists of 12 residues. The CDR3 spells CSVITGVYEQYF. In DNA form, the CDR3 reads TGCAGCGTTATTACAGGGGTCTACGAGCAGTACTTC.

The V gene is TRBV2, the J gene TRBJ2-1; 7 bases are a match to TRBD2. The CDR3 consists of 15 residues. V gave up 4 bases and J gave up 8 bases; unmatched junction bases: 11. CDR1 and CDR2 (germline): SNHLY, FYNNEI. The CDR3 DNA reads as TGTGCCAGCAGTGGGTCCGGGGGGATCTTCGATGAGCAGTTCTTC. Protein product: CASSGSGGIFDEQFF.

The chain couples TRBV6-5 to TRBJ2-5, with no clear D. The J call may be faulty, since TRBJ2-7 better matches the DNA end. CDR1 is MNHEY and CDR2 is SVGAGI in the germline V gene. This CDR3 has 11 residues. CDR3 nucleotide sequence: TGTGCCAGCAGTTACTACTACGAGCAGTACTTC. Protein product: CASSYYYEQYF.

The chain employs TRBV19 and TRBJ1-3; D remains unclear. The CDR3 loop spans 14 amino acids. Germline V gives CDR1 LNHDA, CDR2 SQIVND (reference sequence). V lost 6 bases, J lost 0 bases, and 9 bases lay in between. CDR3 bases: TGTGCCAGTAGAGAGACAAGCTCTGGAAACACCATATATTTT. This gives the protein CASRETSSGNTIYF.

V is TRBV4-1 and J is TRBJ1-4, with TRBD1 as a possible D gene (5 bases). Germline lookup yields CDR1 MGHRA and CDR2 YSYEKL. V was pared by 2 bases and J by 4 bases, with 20 bases between. This CDR3 region has 18 residues. The DNA for the CDR3 is TGCGCCAGCAGCCAACGTCCAGGGCGAACTGACCTTAATGAAAAACTGTTTTTT. Translated, it gives CASSQRPGRTDLNEKLFF.

This rearrangement joins TRBV6-5 to TRBJ2-7; 7 bases fit TRBD1. The trim removed 4 bases at V and 3 bases at J, leaving 12 bases unmatched. Looked up from germline, CDR1 is MNHEY and CDR2 is SVGAGI. The CDR3 is 16 amino acids. The CDR3 nucleotides are TGTGCCAGCAGTTCACCTGACAGGGTTGAGGGCTACGAGCAGTACTTC. The encoded protein is CASSSPDRVEGYEQYF.

The V and J genes are TRBV29-1 and TRBJ1-5; D gene ambiguous. V lost 7 bases and J 0 bases, leaving 7 bases between the germline ends. The germline V gene encodes CDR1 SQVTM and CDR2 ANQGSEA. The CDR3 covers 12 residues. CDR3 loop: CSALFSNQPQHF. CDR3 sequence (DNA): TGCAGCGCCTTATTTAGCAATCAGCCCCAGCATTTT.